Listed below are T cell receptor beta chains from one sample, sequenced in a study of T-cell memory formation after mild COVID-19. TCRdb re-derived calls from the 5' RACE reads in MiXCR, one entry per CDR3 protein. Among roughly 560,000 distinct CDR3 sequences listed, roughly 21% were seen once. The sample taken for sequencing was PBMCs or a T cell subset sorted from them (not recorded which). Receptors were obtained from an adult woman who had mild COVID-19 (a few samples of this study predate the infection). Cell type and time point are not known. Each CDR3 is given with its conserved first and last residue. D genes are given only for firm matches. For some rows the clone size is stated as once, few or many, or as a class when expanded; others skip it.

d_gene	j_gene	v_gene	abundance	CDR3aa	CDR3nt
TRBD2	TRBJ2-3	TRBV3-1	few	CASSRLAGGPTDTQYF	TGTGCCAGCAGCCGACTAGCGGGGGGCCCTACAGATACGCAGTATTTT
-	TRBJ1-2	TRBV5-1	few	CASSLVDSNYGYTF	TGCGCCAGCAGCTTGGTCGACAGTAACTATGGCTACACCTTC
TRBD2	TRBJ2-7	TRBV11-3	-	CASSRAGRGEQYF	TGTGCCAGCAGCCGAGCGGGAAGGGGCGAGCAGTACTTC
-	TRBJ1-6	TRBV18	-	CASSPLADSPLHF	TGTGCCAGCTCACCACTTGCAGACTCACCCCTCCACTTT
TRBD1	TRBJ1-2	TRBV7-9	few	CASSLAGGFGYTF	TGTGCCAGCAGCTTAGCAGGGGGCTTCGGCTACACCTTC
-	TRBJ1-5	TRBV20-1	few	CSARDRGNQPQHF	TGCAGTGCTAGAGATCGGGGCAATCAGCCCCAGCATTTT
-	TRBJ1-4	TRBV12-3/TRBV12-4	few	CASSRLYGEKLFF	TGTGCCAGCAGCCGATTGTACGGTGAAAAACTGTTTTTT
-	TRBJ1-4	TRBV7-2	few	CASSESGPGGEKLFF	TGTGCCAGCAGTGAATCCGGGCCCGGGGGGGAAAAACTGTTTTTT
-	TRBJ1-1	TRBV6-2/TRBV6-3	few	CASGTGWNTEAFF	TGTGCCAGCGGTACAGGGTGGAACACTGAAGCTTTCTTT
-	TRBJ1-1	TRBV19	few	CASTSPLTGGTEAFF	TGTGCCAGTACTTCCCCGCTAACTGGGGGCACTGAAGCTTTCTTT
-	TRBJ1-1	TRBV30	-	CAWSVSWLQGNTEAFF	TGTGCCTGGAGTGTAAGTTGGCTACAGGGGAACACTGAAGCTTTCTTT
TRBD1	TRBJ1-2	TRBV5-1	few	CASSLGTGGLGYTF	TGCGCCAGCAGCTTGGGCACAGGGGGCCTTGGCTACACCTTC
-	TRBJ1-2	TRBV12-3/TRBV12-4	-	CASSSRMGGLHGYTF	TGTGCCAGCAGTTCCCGGATGGGGGGGCTGCATGGCTACACCTTC
-	TRBJ1-2	TRBV12-3/TRBV12-4	-	CASSLQRGYGYTF	TGTGCCAGCAGTTTACAGCGGGGATATGGCTACACCTTC
-	TRBJ2-7	TRBV7-2	-	CASSLVAETLHEQYF	TGTGCCAGCAGCTTAGTAGCGGAGACACTCCACGAGCAGTACTTC
TRBD2	TRBJ2-1	TRBV20-1	few	CSASSSGYNEQFF	TGCAGTGCTAGTTCTAGCGGCTACAATGAGCAGTTCTTC
TRBD2	TRBJ2-3	TRBV30	few	CAWSEAGKGPSTDTQYF	TGTGCCTGGAGTGAAGCGGGGAAGGGCCCTAGCACAGATACGCAGTATTTT
-	TRBJ2-1	TRBV27	-	CASTTGVGGDEQFF	TGTGCCAGCACGACGGGTGTAGGCGGGGATGAGCAGTTCTTC
-	TRBJ1-1	TRBV4-1	-	CASSQLWGMNTEAFF	TGCGCCAGCAGCCAATTATGGGGCATGAACACTGAAGCTTTCTTT
TRBD1	TRBJ2-7	TRBV7-6	few	CASSLGVGQAYEQYF	TGTGCCAGCAGCTTAGGTGTGGGACAGGCCTACGAGCAGTACTTC
TRBD1	TRBJ2-3	TRBV20-1	-	CSARGQGIDTQYF	TGCAGTGCTAGGGGACAGGGGATAGATACGCAGTATTTT
-	TRBJ2-7	TRBV7-9	-	CASGNYEQYF	TGTGCCAGCGGGAACTACGAGCAGTACTTC
-	TRBJ1-2	TRBV12-3/TRBV12-4	few	CASSRQLGYGYTF	TGTGCCAGCAGTAGACAGTTAGGCTATGGCTACACCTTC
TRBD1	TRBJ2-7	TRBV30	-	CALGPRGLEQYF	TGTGCCTTGGGACCAAGGGGGCTCGAGCAGTACTTC
TRBD2	TRBJ2-5	TRBV11-3	-	CASSLVAGGILETQYF	TGTGCCAGCAGCTTAGTGGCGGGAGGGATTTTAGAGACCCAGTACTTC
-	TRBJ2-3	TRBV27	-	CASSWASDAVTDTQYF	TGTGCCAGCAGTTGGGCTAGCGACGCGGTCACAGATACGCAGTATTTT
-	TRBJ1-5	TRBV7-9	few	CASSPAGWQPQHF	TGTGCCAGCAGCCCGGCGGGTTGGCAGCCCCAGCATTTT
-	TRBJ2-5	TRBV9	few	CASSVGLNGETQYF	TGTGCCAGCAGCGTAGGACTCAACGGGGAGACCCAGTACTTC
-	TRBJ1-3	TRBV7-9	few	CASSEGVDGNTIYF	TGTGCCAGCAGCGAGGGTGTAGATGGAAACACCATATATTTT
TRBD2	TRBJ2-1	TRBV3-1	-	CASSQEAAGTRDYNEQFF	TGTGCCAGCAGCCAAGAGGCTGCCGGGACTAGGGACTACAATGAGCAGTTCTTC
-	TRBJ2-1	TRBV9	-	CASSVVATENYNEQFF	TGTGCCAGCAGCGTAGTAGCAACCGAAAACTACAATGAGCAGTTCTTC
TRBD1	TRBJ2-7	TRBV6-6	many	CASSSRTGASYEQYF	TGTGCCAGCAGTTCTAGGACAGGGGCCTCCTACGAGCAGTACTTC
-	TRBJ2-7	TRBV29-1	-	CSVEGAYEQYF	TGCAGCGTTGAAGGGGCCTACGAGCAGTACTTC
TRBD1	TRBJ2-1	TRBV9	few	CASSVQGDRGPLGFYNEQFF	TGTGCCAGCAGCGTACAGGGGGACAGGGGGCCATTAGGCTTCTACAATGAGCAGTTCTTC
-	TRBJ1-2	TRBV12-5	few	CASGFQPGMGGYTF	TGTGCTAGTGGTTTCCAACCCGGTATGGGGGGCTACACCTTC
TRBD2	TRBJ2-7	TRBV20-1	-	CSATDGLAGDYEQYF	TGCAGTGCTACAGACGGACTAGCGGGGGACTACGAGCAGTACTTC
TRBD2	TRBJ2-7	TRBV15	few	CATSTHSGTSGYYEQYF	TGTGCCACCAGCACCCATTCCGGGACTAGCGGGTACTACGAGCAGTACTTC
-	TRBJ2-2	TRBV20-1	-	CSAGGIGPGELFF	TGCAGTGCTGGTGGGATTGGGCCCGGGGAGCTGTTTTTT
TRBD2	TRBJ2-1	TRBV20-1	few	CSARDLSGRAYNEQFF	TGCAGTGCTAGAGATCTAAGCGGGAGGGCTTACAATGAGCAGTTCTTC
-	TRBJ2-1	TRBV12-5	few	CASGLVLVGGGPGNEQFF	TGTGCTAGTGGTTTGGTACTGGTAGGGGGAGGGCCAGGCAATGAGCAGTTCTTC
-	TRBJ2-2	TRBV20-1	few	CSADSGTRTGELFF	TGCAGTGCTGATTCCGGGACCCGCACCGGGGAGCTGTTTTTT
-	TRBJ2-6	TRBV9	-	CASSVAGSSGANVLTF	TGTGCCAGCAGCGTAGCAGGGAGCTCTGGGGCCAACGTCCTGACTTTC
TRBD1	TRBJ1-1	TRBV6-5	few	CASSYGQGRGNTEAFF	TGTGCCAGCAGTTACGGACAGGGCCGGGGGAACACTGAAGCTTTCTTT